These 27 T cell receptor beta chains share one sample of origin, sequenced in a study of cytomegalovirus exposure and HLA in healthy donors. The PCR had 60 Vbeta and 13 Jbeta primers. Sequencing was performed with immunoSEQ multiplex PCR; in TCRdb, only in-frame clones are kept and a portion is missing. This sample has fewer than 150,000 clones, with roughly 78% found just once. What was sequenced was PBMCs. The receptors were sampled from a man aged 25 to 40 in good health and CMV-seronegative.

The V and J genes are TRBV2 and TRBJ2-1, with 13 bases fitting TRBD2. The CDR3 covers 15 residues. Germline loops: CDR1 SNHLY, CDR2 FYNNEI. The J segment lost 9 bases and the V segment lost 7 bases, leaving 9 bases of the junction unmatched. The CDR3 loop is CASTASRLAGGEQFF. CDR3 nucleotide sequence: TGTGCCAGCACGGCCTCGCGACTAGCGGGGGGTGAGCAGTTCTTC.

This clone was seen a handful of times. In the same sample, other DNA sequences code for this CDR3. V usage is TRBV18 and J usage is TRBJ2-7; a weak D match, TRBD1 (6 bases). CDR3 length: 14 residues. V lost 0 bases, J lost 2 bases, and 8 bases lay in between. In germline, CDR1 is KGHSH, CDR2 LQKENI. The CDR3 sequence is CASSPPTGTYEQYF. CDR3 DNA sequence: TGTGCCAGCTCACCACCAACAGGGACCTACGAGCAGTACTTC.

This clone has only a few counts. This chain uses TRBV2 with TRBJ2-2; a weak D match, TRBD2 (6 bases). This CDR3 region has 15 residues. Trimming shortened V by 7 bases and J by 5 bases, and 17 bases separated the two germline ends. The V gene's germline CDR1 is SNHLY and CDR2 FYNNEI. The CDR3 DNA follows: TGTGCCAGCACGACTCGGAGGGGTAATACCGGGGAGCTGTTTTTT. It is translated as CASTTRRGNTGELFF.

Only a few counts were recorded for this clone. V usage is TRBV6-4 and J usage is TRBJ2-6, with D possibly matching TRBD2 (5 bases). Germline-derived CDR1 and CDR2 are MRHNA and SNTAGT. CDR3 size: 16 residues. V lost 6 bases to trimming and J lost 0 bases, with 12 bases between them. The CDR3 DNA reads TGTGCCAGCAGCGAATTCCGGGGCTCTGGGGCCAACGTCCTGACTTTC. This translates into CASSEFRGSGANVLTF.

This clone has more than one count but fewer than ten. V and J are TRBV19 and TRBJ2-7, with D perhaps TRBD1 (6 bases). V was clipped by 4 bases and J by 2 bases, with 15 bases between them. CDR1 and CDR2 from the germline V gene are LNHDA and SQIVND (reference sequence). This CDR3 spans 15 amino acids. The CDR3 DNA reads TGTGCCAGTAGTACCACCGGGACACTAACCTACGAGCAGTACTTC. Translating gives CASSTTGTLTYEQYF.

The chain has TRBV7-8 and TRBJ2-5; maybe TRBD1 (7 bases). The V and J ends lost 5 bases and 5 bases respectively, with 15 bases between them. Germline assignment: CDR1 SGHVS and CDR2 FQNEAQ. CDR3 size: 14 residues. The CDR3 DNA follows: TGTGCCAGCAGCCCGCAACAGGGGAGGGAGACCCAGTACTTC. Amino acid sequence: CASSPQQGRETQYF.

This clone was counted once. The rearrangement links TRBV6-1 to TRBJ2-7; D is possibly TRBD1 (5 bases). Trimming left V 2 bases short and J 2 bases short, with 10 bases between. This CDR3 contains 14 residues. Per germline, CDR1 MNHNS and CDR2 SASEGT. CDR3 bases: TGTGCCAGCAGTGAAACCCAGGGCCCCTACGAGCAGTACTTC. As protein: CASSETQGPYEQYF.

This chain uses TRBV5-6 with TRBJ2-1; 7 nucleotides line up with TRBD2. Per germline, CDR1 SGHDT and CDR2 YYEEEE. The CDR3 loop spans 16 amino acids. Trimming took 0 bases from V and 1 from J; bases not matched to a gene: 4. The CDR3 protein is CASSLELALSYNEQFF. The CDR3 coding sequence is TGTGCCAGCAGCTTGGAACTAGCGCTATCCTACAATGAGCAGTTCTTC.

The CDR3: CASSPGTGVPYEQYF. DNA for the CDR3: TGCGCCAGCAGCCCCGGGACAGGGGTCCCCTACGAGCAGTACTTC. The gene calls are TRBV5-1 and TRBJ2-7; 10 bases line up with TRBD1. V dropped 4 bases and J dropped 2; count of bases not matched to a gene: 6. Germline V gene data show CDR1 as SGHRS and CDR2 as YFSETQ. The CDR3 totals 15 residues.

This clone appeared a single time. V is TRBV5-1 and J is TRBJ1-2, with 9 bases aligning to TRBD1. The CDR3 totals 19 residues. V dropped 6 bases and J dropped 0; count of bases not matched to a gene: 18. Germline CDR1 is SGHRS and CDR2 is YFSETQ. The CDR3 loop is CASTLKWRDRDPTNYGYTF. The DNA for the CDR3 is TGCGCCAGCACCCTGAAATGGAGGGACAGGGACCCTACTAACTATGGCTACACCTTC.

V and J are TRBV6-6 and TRBJ1-5, with a weak D call TRBD1 (5 bases). The V end was cut by 7 bases, the J end by 6 bases, with 13 bases between. Germline lookup yields CDR1 MNHNY and CDR2 SVGAGI (reference sequence). CDR3 length equals 13 residues. DNA of the CDR3: TGTGCCAGCACCCCCGGCAGGGTTCAGCCCCAGCATTTT. It encodes CASTPGRVQPQHF.

This chain links TRBV28 with TRBJ2-7; 11 bases map to TRBD1. The germline CDR1 and CDR2 sequences are MDHEN and SYDVKM. The CDR3 has 15 residues. After removal of 6 bases from V and 4 bases from J, the junction contained 8 bases not matched to a gene. CDR3 bases: TGTGCCAGCAGGCTAGGACAGGGGGCATGGTACGAGCAGTACTTC. Its protein product is CASRLGQGAWYEQYF. The full variable domain, completed using reference TRBV28 and TRBJ2-7, is DVKVTQSSRYLVKRTGEKVFLECVQDMDHENMFWYRQDPGLGLRLIYFSYDVKMKEKGDIPEGYSVSREKKERFSLILESASTNQTSMYLCASRLGQGAWYEQYFGPGTRLTVT.

This chain links TRBV28 with TRBJ1-1; 8 positions agree with TRBD1. J was trimmed by 10 bases and V by 4 bases; bases with no gene match: 11. Germline V gives CDR1 MDHEN, CDR2 SYDVKM. CDR3 length: 14 residues. CDR3: CASSYDRGPVRAFF. In nucleotides, the CDR3 is TGTGCCAGCAGTTACGACAGGGGCCCAGTTCGAGCTTTCTTT.

This clone has a handful of counts. V gene TRBV28 combines with J gene TRBJ1-4; 8 bases align to TRBD1. Per the germline V gene, CDR1 is MDHEN and CDR2 is SYDVKM. Losses at the gene ends were 5 bases for V and 3 bases for J; bases not matched to a gene: 11. The CDR3 length is 17 residues. The CDR3 nucleotides are TGTGCCAGCAGTCCGGCAGGGGGCTTGTCGGCTAATGAAAAACTGTTTTTT. The encoded protein is CASSPAGGLSANEKLFF.

The chain uses TRBV6-1 and TRBJ1-4; 7 nucleotides match TRBD1. Germline CDR1 is MNHNS and CDR2 is SASEGT. This CDR3 region has 14 residues. Germline trimming cut 4 bases from V and 7 bases from J; bases unmatched to any gene: 6. The CDR3 reads CASSGGNRGEKLFF. In DNA, the CDR3 is TGTGCCAGCAGTGGGGGTAACAGGGGTGAAAAACTGTTTTTT.

The V gene is TRBV6-1, the J gene TRBJ2-7; D not resolved. V lost 1 base and J 0 bases, leaving 10 bases between the germline ends. The CDR3 is 15 residues long. The germline CDR1 and CDR2 sequences are MNHNS and SASEGT. As DNA, the CDR3 is TGTGCCAGCAGTGAAGTGACTCCCCTCTCCTACGAGCAGTACTTC. It encodes CASSEVTPLSYEQYF.

J is TRBJ1-6 and V is TRBV4-1, with D possibly TRBD1 on 6 matching bases. CDR3 length: 16 residues. CDR1 and CDR2 (germline): MGHRA, YSYEKL. V was cut by 1 base and J by 10 bases, with 17 bases left in between. As DNA, the CDR3 is TGCGCCAGCAGCCAAGGTGAGGGGCCCAGGGGATCACCCCTCCACTTT. Translated, it gives CASSQGEGPRGSPLHF.

In its sample, this clone was seen once. The V call is TRBV6-5, the J call TRBJ2-7; D might be TRBD1 (5 bases). The CDR3 runs 13 residues. Germline CDR1 is MNHEY and CDR2 is SVGAGI. Deletions cut 2 bases from V and 5 bases from J, with 10 bases between. The CDR3, as DNA: TGTGCCAGCAGTTACCTCGCCAGGGACGAGCAGTACTTC. Its protein product is CASSYLARDEQYF.

The V and J genes are TRBV6-1 and TRBJ1-1; D call uncertain. Germline V gives CDR1 MNHNS, CDR2 SASEGT. Trimming removed 7 bases at V and 1 base at J, with 13 bases between. This CDR3 has 14 residues. CDR3 residues: CASTKMTGNTEAFF. CDR3 sequence (DNA): TGTGCCAGCACCAAAATGACGGGGAACACTGAAGCTTTCTTT.

The chain couples TRBV27 to TRBJ1-4; weak D call: TRBD1 (5 bases). This CDR3 region has 14 residues. V was trimmed by 8 bases and J by 7 bases, leaving 17 bases between them. Germline V CDR1 and CDR2: MNHEY, SMNVEV (reference sequence). CDR3 nucleotide sequence: TGTGCCAGCCGTCTCAGGGCCGGGGGTGAAAAACTGTTTTTT. Amino acid sequence: CASRLRAGGEKLFF.

This clone was picked up many times. J is TRBJ1-4 and V is TRBV10-2; D ambiguous. V shed 3 bases and J shed 8 bases, with 7 bases lying between them. Germline-derived CDR1 and CDR2 are WSHSY and SAAADI. This CDR3 spans 12 amino acids. CDR3: CASSENGEKLFF. As DNA, the CDR3 is TGCGCCAGCAGTGAAAACGGGGAAAAACTGTTTTTT.

The chain uses TRBV29-1 and TRBJ2-5, with D maybe TRBD1 (6 bases). The J call is doubtful: the DNA matches TRBJ2-7 better. The CDR3 totals 13 residues. From germline, CDR1 is SQVTM and CDR2 ANQGSEA. CDR3 loop: CSVDEGDTYEQYF. The CDR3 bases are TGCAGCGTTGATGAGGGGGACACCTACGAGCAGTACTTC.

The rearrangement joins TRBV21-1 to TRBJ2-7; whether TRBD2, the table's D call, matches the DNA was not checked. TRBV21-1 is reported as a pseudogene. The CDR3 is made up of 20 amino acids. The CDR3 here is CASSKDGSPGLAGTTYEQYF. The CDR3 nucleotides are TGTGCCAGCAGCAAAGACGGCAGTCCTGGACTAGCGGGAACCACCTACGAGCAGTACTTC.

The genes are TRBV27 and TRBJ1-2, with D possibly matching TRBD1 (5 bases). V was trimmed by 11 bases and J by 4 bases, leaving 11 bases between them. CDR3 size: 11 residues. Germline V CDR1 and CDR2: MNHEY, SMNVEV (reference sequence). The CDR3 region is CAASGGYGYTF. CDR3 nucleotide sequence: TGTGCCGCTTCGGGGGGCTATGGCTACACCTTC.

This rearrangement joins TRBV1 to TRBJ1-4; the DNA was not compared with TRBD1, the D call given in the table. TRBV1 represents a pseudogene. The CDR3 totals 17 residues. In DNA form, the CDR3 reads TGCACCAGCAGCCAAGAGACAGGGCCGGGATTCAATGAAAAACTGTTTTTT. This translates into CTSSQETGPGFNEKLFF.

V gene TRBV13 combines with J gene TRBJ2-7; 7 nucleotides agree with TRBD2. J was trimmed by 2 bases and V by 0 bases; bases with no gene match: 7. Germline V lookup: CDR1 PRHDT, CDR2 FYEKMQ (reference sequence). The length of the CDR3 is 16 residues. The CDR3 coding sequence is TGTGCCAGCAGCTTAGGTGCGGGAGAGTGGGCCTACGAGCAGTACTTC. It yields the protein CASSLGAGEWAYEQYF.

The rearrangement joins TRBV29-1 to TRBJ1-1; tentatively, D is TRBD1 (6 bases). Trimming cost V 1 base and J 10 bases, with 16 bases left between them. In germline, CDR1 is SQVTM, CDR2 ANQGSEA. The CDR3 covers 13 residues. The DNA for the CDR3 is TGCAGCGTTGAAGGAGGTGGGGGCGCGGTAGCTTTCTTT. Protein product: CSVEGGGGAVAFF.